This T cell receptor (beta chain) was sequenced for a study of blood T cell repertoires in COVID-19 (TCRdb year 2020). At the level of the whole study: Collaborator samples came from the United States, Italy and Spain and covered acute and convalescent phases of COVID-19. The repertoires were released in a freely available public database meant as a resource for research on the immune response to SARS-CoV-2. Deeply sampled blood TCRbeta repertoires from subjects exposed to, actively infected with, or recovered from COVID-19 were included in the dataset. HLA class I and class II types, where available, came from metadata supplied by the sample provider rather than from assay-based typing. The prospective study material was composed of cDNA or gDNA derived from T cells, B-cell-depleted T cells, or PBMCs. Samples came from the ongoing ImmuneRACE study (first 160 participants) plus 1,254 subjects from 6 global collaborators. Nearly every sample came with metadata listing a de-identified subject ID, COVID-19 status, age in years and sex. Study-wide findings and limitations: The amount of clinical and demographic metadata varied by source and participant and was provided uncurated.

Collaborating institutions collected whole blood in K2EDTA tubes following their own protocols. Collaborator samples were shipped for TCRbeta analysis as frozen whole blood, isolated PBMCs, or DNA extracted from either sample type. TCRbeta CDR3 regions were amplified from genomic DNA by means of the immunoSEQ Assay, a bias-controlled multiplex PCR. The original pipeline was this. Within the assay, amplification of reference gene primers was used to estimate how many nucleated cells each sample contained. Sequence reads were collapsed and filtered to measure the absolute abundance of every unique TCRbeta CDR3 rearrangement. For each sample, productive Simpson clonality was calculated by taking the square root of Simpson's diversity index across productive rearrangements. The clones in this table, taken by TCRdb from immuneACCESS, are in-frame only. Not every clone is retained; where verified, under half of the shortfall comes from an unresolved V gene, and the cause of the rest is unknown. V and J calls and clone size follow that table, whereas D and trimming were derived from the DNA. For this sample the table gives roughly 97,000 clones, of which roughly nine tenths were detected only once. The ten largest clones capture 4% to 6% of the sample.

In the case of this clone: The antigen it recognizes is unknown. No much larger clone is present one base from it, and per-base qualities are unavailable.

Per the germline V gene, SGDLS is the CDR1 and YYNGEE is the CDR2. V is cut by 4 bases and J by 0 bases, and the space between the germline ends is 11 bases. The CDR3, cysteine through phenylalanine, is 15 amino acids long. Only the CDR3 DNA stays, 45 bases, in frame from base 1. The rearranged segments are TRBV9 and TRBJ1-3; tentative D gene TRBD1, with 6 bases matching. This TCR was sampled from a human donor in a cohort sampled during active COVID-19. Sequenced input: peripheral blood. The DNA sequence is TGTGCCAGCAGCCCTACGGACAGCTCTGGAAACACCATATATTTT. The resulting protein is CASSPTDSSGNTIYF.